The TCR beta chain described here comes from a study of blood T cell repertoires in COVID-19. Produced via immunoSEQ multiplex PCR; TCRdb's table is partial and in-frame only. Of approximately 300,000 clones listed, approximately 92% are singletons. This clonotype was sampled from a woman aged 25 to 39 who had recovered from COVID-19. Sequencing input: PBMCs or T cells enriched from blood (not recorded which).

The CDR3 here is CASSTSVGGGMNTEAFF. CDR3 in DNA: TGTGCCAGCAGCACATCGGTGGGAGGAGGGATGAACACTGAAGCTTTCTTT. The chain links TRBV21-1 to TRBJ1-1. TRBV21-1 is reported as a pseudogene. The CDR3 covers 17 residues.